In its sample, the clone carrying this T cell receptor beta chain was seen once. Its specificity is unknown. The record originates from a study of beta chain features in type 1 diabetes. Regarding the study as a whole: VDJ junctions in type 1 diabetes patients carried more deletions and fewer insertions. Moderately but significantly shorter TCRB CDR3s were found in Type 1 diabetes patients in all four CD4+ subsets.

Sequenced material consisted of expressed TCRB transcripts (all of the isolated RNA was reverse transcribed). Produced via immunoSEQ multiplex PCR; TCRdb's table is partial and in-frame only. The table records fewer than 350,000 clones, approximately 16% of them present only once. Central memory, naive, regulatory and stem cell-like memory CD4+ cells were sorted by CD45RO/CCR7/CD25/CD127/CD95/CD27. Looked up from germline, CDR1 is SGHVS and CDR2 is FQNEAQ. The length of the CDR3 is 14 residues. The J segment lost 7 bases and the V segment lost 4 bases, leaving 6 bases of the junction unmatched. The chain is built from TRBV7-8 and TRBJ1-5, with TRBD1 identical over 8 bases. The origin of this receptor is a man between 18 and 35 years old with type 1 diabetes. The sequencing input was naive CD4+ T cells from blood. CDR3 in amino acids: CASSSGQGRQPQHF. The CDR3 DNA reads TGTGCCAGCAGCTCCGGACAGGGTCGACAGCCCCAGCATTTT.